What follows describes a single T cell receptor beta chain. Its cognate antigen has yet to be identified. No base-level quality is on record; no much larger clone is a single base apart. The junction carries 16 bases between V and J, which are trimmed by 4 bases and 5 bases respectively. Measured from the cysteine to the phenylalanine, the CDR3 is 15 residues long. Just CDR3 DNA is preserved here, 45 bases in frame from base 1. CDR1 and CDR2 were assigned from the germline V gene as SGHRS and YFSETQ. The protocol used for the library was the immunoSEQ multiplex PCR assay. The multiplex PCR relied on a mix of 60 forward primers for TCR Vbeta segments and 13 reverse primers for TCR Jbeta segments. Amplification of the CDR3 region of rearranged TCR beta genes was performed with a multiplex PCR assay on genomic DNA. On the Illumina HiSeq System, the amplified TCR beta libraries were sequenced as 87-base-pair reads. In the original analysis: In a later analysis, roughly 80 million unique TCR beta chains were counted across the 666 repertoires, and roughly 11 million of these chains were shared by at least two donors. To remove PCR and sequencing errors, raw reads were error-corrected and collapsed into unique sequences using a nearest-neighbor algorithm that merged closely related sequences. To assign V, D and J gene segments, CDR3 sequences were aligned to IMGT reference sequences. For a sequence to be retained, at least a six-nucleotide match to both a V gene segment and a J gene segment was required. Rearrangements were called productive when the CDR3 lacked stop codons and stayed in frame with V and J; all others were non-productive. Following IMGT convention, CDR3 was defined as the stretch from the second conserved V-encoded cysteine up to the conserved J-encoded phenylalanine. The earlier analysis of about 530 of the donors excluded any sequence lacking an unambiguous match to a single V gene segment. An earlier analysis of some 500 of the donors classified V segments as functional when productive rearrangements were above 56.7% and as segregating when the standard deviation between donors was above 5%. A statistical classification framework was developed to diagnose cytomegalovirus status using the catalog of TCR beta chain sequences. V and J gene assignment, in a later analysis, came from comparing TCR nucleotide sequences with IMGT/GENE-DB human TR gene sequences. A later analysis assigned CDR3 sequences and most-parsimonious VDJ recombination scenarios with the TCRdist pipeline. In a later analysis, each TCR beta chain was defined by its CDR3 amino acid sequence together with its V-gene family, and reads without a unique V-gene family were excluded. As a way to deal with suspected cross-contamination and a sequencing artifact, a later analysis dropped 450 to 600 nucleotide sequences that were highly shared and had low generation probability. In a later analysis, a clonal expansion index for each public chain was calculated from normalized within-repertoire ranks of inferred template counts. In a later analysis, generation probabilities were computed with a VDJ recombination model fitted to out-of-frame rearrangements, and the resulting probabilities were checked against IGoR. Hypergeometric tests were used in a later analysis to score TCR-TCR, TCR-HLA and TCR-CMV co-occurrence, with a repertoire-size bias correction applied to the TCR pairs. To estimate false discovery rates, a later analysis permuted the HLA or CMV assignments 20 times. In a later analysis, co-occurring TCRs were grouped using DBSCAN, with TCRdist sequence similarity added in when clustering inside HLA-allele-positive subsets. For co-occurrence clustering, repertoires with fewer than 30,000 or more than 120,000 public chains were excluded, along with roughly five repertoires with anomalous nucleotide sharing. This immuneACCESS table, as held by TCRdb, lists in-frame sequences with V and J called but not all clones. Of the missing ones, under half trace to an unresolved V gene in checked studies; the others have no known cause. D and trimming come from the DNA, and the V and J calls and clone size come from that table. For this sample there are some 150,000 clones; roughly four fifths appear just once. 8.1% of the sample goes to the ten largest clones.

The sample belongs to a study of cytomegalovirus exposure and HLA in healthy donors (TCRdb year 2017). Background for the entire study: An earlier analysis of a few hundred of the donors reported 276 Gb of sequence data and 117 million unique TCR beta sequences obtained from approximately 180 million T cells. An early release that covered fewer than 800 HLA-typed donors contained approximately 300 gigabases of sequencing data and 85 million to 100 million unique TCR sequences. Of the approximately 400 genotyped donors, less than 90% were placed in the genetic ancestry cluster associated with self-reported Caucasian donors. The aim of the study was to test whether cataloging public T cell receptors could identify signatures of past pathogen exposure. The study profiled the T cell repertoires of 500 to 800 subjects by immunosequencing and related them to cytomegalovirus serostatus. In addition to the first cohort of 666 subjects, a separate validation cohort of 120 different subjects was used. To predict cytomegalovirus infection status, the study combined high-throughput TCR immunosequencing, statistical association of individual TCRs with disease status, and machine learning. A later analysis re-examined previously published TCR beta repertoires from 610 or so donors and added high-resolution HLA genotyping to investigate patterns of TCR occurrence. Rather than using new phenotypic data, the later analysis identified candidate immune exposures from TCR beta sequences and from how often those sequences occurred across donors. In an earlier analysis of 500 to 650 of the donors, high-throughput TCR beta sequencing was used to judge whether each TCR beta V gene segment behaved as functional or pseudogenic. Donor age, sex, ethnicity and CMV serostatus were compiled alongside the repertoire data. A later genetic analysis used genome-wide SNP genotypes for about 60% of the roughly 700 donors, treating that subset as a discovery cohort. Every repertoire in the discovery cohort had been generated on one and the same sequencing platform. HLA typing included class I and class II loci at four-digit resolution. The number of donors typed differed by locus, with 629-630 for A, B, C, DRB1 and DQB1, more than 500 for DQA1, over 600 for DPA1, and around 460 for DPB1. Four to six DR-DQ haplotypes were handled as single units for association and clustering because linkage in the cohort was strong. Among under 450 genotyped donors of the cohort, an average of 235,054 unique TCR beta nucleotide sequences were sequenced per donor, roughly 20% of them non-productive. Broader findings and caveats from the paper: In a later analysis, several top co-occurrence clusters were reported to appear linked to parvovirus B19, influenza, CMV and Epstein-Barr virus. The sequencing pipeline was judged likely to have produced a cluster of highly shared sequence variants as a technical artifact. Compared with equally common non-associated chains, HLA-associated TCR beta chains in a later analysis were more clonally expanded and had lower generation probabilities. Compared with the approximately 600-donor mean, donors in an Asian-associated ancestry cluster had fewer N-insertions in productive TCRs, according to a later genetic analysis. Roughly uniform sequencing depth across donors was assumed in presence/absence analyses, although this assumption may not hold. In a later analysis, 16,951 TCR beta sequences were associated with specific HLA alleles at a false discovery rate of 0.05. When HLA alleles, especially DR and DQ, strongly co-occurred, TCR associations were difficult to assign to individual alleles. According to a later analysis, TCR association rates differed among HLA loci, with DRB1 alleles showing the most associated TCRs and HLA-C alleles showing the fewest. Because HLA typing was unavailable for some donors at each locus, only the typed subset was used in association tests. Some IMGT-functional V segments, including TRBV6-2 and TRBV6-3, could not be distinguished by the 87-base-pair reads and were therefore excluded. A few of the identified cytomegalovirus-associated TCR beta chains were confirmed in vitro to be specific for cytomegalovirus antigens. This cohort had only TCR beta chains sequenced, and the lack of alpha or paired-chain data limited which features could be detected. A later analysis found that most CMV-associated TCR beta chains appeared HLA-restricted, with HLA associations seemingly driven largely by CMV exposure. Immune exposure information for the cohort was limited to CMV serostatus. According to the authors, the approach could potentially be generalized to other disease states and immunological phenotypes. The earlier analysis of a few hundred of the donors excluded about 16 rarely observed V segments, including chromosome 9 orphons, because counts were too low. In both the original and validation cohorts, the classifier was reported to diagnose cytomegalovirus status with high specificity and sensitivity. In the study, some 180 TCR beta chains were listed as associated with cytomegalovirus. Across donors, most TCR sequences were observed very rarely, whereas some public TCRs were present in many individuals. In a later genetic analysis, a missense DCLRE1C variant was associated with V-gene and J-gene trimming of TCR beta chains, and the association was replicated in an independent cohort. A further reported finding was that TCR beta sequences accurately predicted the HLA-A and HLA-B alleles for most subjects in the first cohort. In an earlier analysis of about 540 of the donors, most TCR beta V segments were observed in productive rearrangements about 90% or about 30% of the time, broadly matching IMGT annotations. Correlated functional status among segregating V segments might be attributable to linkage disequilibrium, but an unknown experimental factor could not be ruled out.

The cohort consisted of some 730 healthy bone marrow donors. At the time of sampling, every cohort member was nominally healthy, though immune exposures that went unrecorded were likely present. The donor was CMV seropositive and was included in the group of 290 or so seropositive cohort members. Every donor gave a peripheral blood sample, and the peripheral blood mononuclear cells from that sample were used for TCR beta sequencing. The Qiagen DNeasy Blood Extraction Kit was used to extract genomic DNA from the blood cell samples. This clonotype was obtained from a woman aged 45 to 65 in good health and CMV-seropositive. The chain is made from TRBV5-1 and TRBJ2-1, and TRBD2 may be the D gene, going by 6 matching bases. Sequenced material: PBMCs. The base sequence is TGCGCCAGCAGCCTCGTAGCGGTTGCTAACAATGAGCAGTTCTTC. Translated, it reads CASSLVAVANNEQFF.